This section outlines one T cell receptor (beta chain) sequence together with its context. The data stem from a study of blood T cell repertoires in COVID-19. Repertoires were generated with immunoSEQ multiplex PCR, while TCRdb's copy carries only in-frame clones and drops some. The data show more than 10,000 clones, roughly 91% seen once. The sample was peripheral blood. The clonotype originates from a woman between 65 and 79 years old with active COVID-19.

CDR3 residues: CASSKGPREGHHNEQFF. The CDR3 region has the DNA TGTGCCAGCAGCAAAGGCCCCCGGGAGGGCCATCACAATGAGCAGTTCTTC. The rearrangement joins TRBV21-1 to TRBJ2-1; whether TRBD2, the table's D call, matches the DNA was not checked. TRBV21-1 is a listed pseudogene. The CDR3 loop spans 17 amino acids.